This T cell receptor beta chain is drawn from a study of patients and donors after allogeneic stem cell transplantation. This clonotype turned up a few times. V was trimmed by 4 bases and J by 7 bases, leaving 13 bases between them. The CDR3 sequence is 13 residues long. TCRdb called the RT-PCR reads again in MiXCR, with one record for every CDR3 protein. This sample has approximately 99,000 distinct CDR3 sequences, with approximately 40% found just once. The sample comprised blood, either unsorted or a sorted T cell fraction (not recorded which). This receptor was identified in a human donor who was either an allogeneic HSCT recipient or a stem cell or donor lymphocyte infusion donor (not recorded which). It is not recorded whose cells these are; they may come from a transplant donor. The J gene is TRBJ2-5, the V gene TRBV12-3 or TRBV12-4; tentatively, D is TRBD1 (6 bases). CDR3 nucleotide sequence: TGTGCCAGCAGTTCCCGGGACATCGGGACCCAGTACTTC. Protein product: CASSSRDIGTQYF.